These 21 T cell receptor beta chains share one sample of origin, sequenced in a study of identical twins. TCRdb independently ran MiXCR on the 5' RACE reads; one entry per CDR3 protein. This repertoire shows roughly 770,000 distinct CDR3 sequences, around a sixth found once; its top ten account for roughly 14%. A further study also used this sample, focusing on T cells expressing NK-cell markers.

The sequencing input was PBMCs. These receptor sequences come from a woman younger than 35 in good health.

This chain connects TRBV6-1 to TRBJ2-7; D unresolved. Germline V gives CDR1 MNHNS, CDR2 SASEGT. The CDR3 spans 13 residues. Trimming left V 5 bases short and J 3 bases short, with 11 bases between. In DNA form, the CDR3 reads TGTGCCAGCAGTAAACCCGGCCTCTACGAGCAGTACTTC. It yields the protein CASSKPGLYEQYF.

This chain connects TRBV20-1 to TRBJ2-5, with no clear D. The CDR3 spans 14 residues. Trimming removed 3 bases at V and 2 bases at J, with 13 bases between. Germline assignment: CDR1 DFQATT and CDR2 SNEGSKA (reference sequence). This CDR3 reads CSASGLSNQETQYF. In DNA, the CDR3 is TGCAGTGCTAGCGGGCTCTCAAATCAAGAGACCCAGTACTTC.

This sequence joins TRBV12-3 or TRBV12-4 and TRBJ2-1; TRBD2 agrees at 16 bases. The length of the CDR3 is 16 residues. Trimming took 5 bases from V and 8 from J; bases not matched to a gene: 6. DNA for the CDR3: TGTGCCAGCAGTCTTGGGACTAGCGGGGGGGGCTATGAGCAGTTCTTC. The encoded protein is CASSLGTSGGGYEQFF.

CDR3 DNA: TGCAGTGCTAGAAGGAGAAGGTCGCCGAATGAGCAGTTCTTC. It encodes CSARRRRSPNEQFF. V gene TRBV20-1 combines with J gene TRBJ2-1; the D is unclear. CDR1 is DFQATT, CDR2 SNEGSKA, per germline (reference sequence). This CDR3 is built from 14 residues. Trimming pared 2 bases from V and 7 bases from J, leaving 15 bases between.

Worth noting for this clonotype: At one end, the junction sequence differs from germline, possibly due to a read error. V is TRBV20-1 and J is TRBJ2-7, with a weak D call TRBD2 (6 bases). Germline V CDR1 and CDR2: DFQATT, SNEGSKA (reference sequence). The CDR3 consists of 17 residues. CDR3 DNA sequence: TGCTGTGCTAGACGCGCCGGAAGCGGAGGGAGACCTTACGAGCAGTACTTC. This translates into CCARRAGSGGRPYEQYF.

This clonotype was detected only a few times. This chain connects TRBV6-5 to TRBJ2-7; the match to TRBD2 covers 7 bases. The germline V gene has CDR1 MNHEY and CDR2 SVGAGI. Trimming cost V 2 bases and J 5 bases; bases outside gene matches: 6. This CDR3 spans 14 amino acids. In nucleotides, the CDR3 is TGTGCCAGCAGTTACGGCGGGAGCGGCGACGAGCAGTACTTC. Protein sequence: CASSYGGSGDEQYF.

V and J are TRBV10-3 and TRBJ1-1, with D tentatively TRBD1 (6 bases). Germline V gene data show CDR1 as ENHRY and CDR2 as SYGVKD. This CDR3 contains 18 residues. Trimming pared 6 bases from V and 5 bases from J, leaving 28 bases between. The CDR3 loop reads CAIRGGGRWSDEGTEAFF. The CDR3 DNA reads TGTGCCATCAGGGGGGGCGGGAGATGGTCAGATGAGGGAACTGAAGCTTTCTTT.

This clonotype was observed a few times. This chain uses TRBV6-1 with TRBJ2-1; maybe TRBD1 (5 bases). The CDR3 consists of 13 residues. Germline V lookup: CDR1 MNHNS, CDR2 SASEGT. V gave up 4 bases and J gave up 10 bases, with 14 bases separating them. The CDR3 bases are TGTGCCAGCAGTGGGACACGGCCGTGGGAGCAGTTCTTC. Its protein product is CASSGTRPWEQFF.

This clonotype was seen only once. The chain joins TRBV20-1 to TRBJ2-5; no reliable D call. Looked up from germline, CDR1 is DFQATT and CDR2 is SNEGSKA (reference sequence). V was clipped by 1 base and J by 5 bases, with 8 bases between them. The CDR3 is made up of 12 amino acids. CDR3 nucleotide sequence: TGCAGTGCTAGAGTCTCCGGGGAGACCCAGTACTTC. This encodes CSARVSGETQYF.

The chain joins TRBV21-1 to TRBJ2-7; the table's D call, TRBD1, was not checked against the DNA. TRBV21-1 is annotated as a pseudogene. The CDR3 consists of 16 residues. The CDR3: CASSPLGAGRVHEQYF. The CDR3 DNA reads as TGTGCCAGCAGCCCACTGGGGGCGGGGAGGGTCCACGAGCAGTACTTC.

For this clonotype: At one end, the junction sequence differs from germline, possibly due to a read error. The genes are TRBV12-3 or TRBV12-4 and TRBJ2-3, with 10 nucleotides matching TRBD2. The CDR3 runs to 18 residues. Written as DNA, the CDR3 is TGTGCCTGCAGTCTTCCGTTTCCCGGGACTAGCGAGTCAGATACGCAGTATTTT. This codes for CACSLPFPGTSESDTQYF.

This chain connects TRBV7-9 to TRBJ2-5; D possibly uses TRBD1 or TRBD2 (6 bases each). The V and J ends lost 1 base and 10 bases respectively, with 13 bases between them. The length of the CDR3 is 13 residues. The germline V gene encodes CDR1 SEHNR and CDR2 FQNEAQ (reference sequence). CDR3 sequence: CASSLGGAFIQYF. For the CDR3, the DNA is TGTGCCAGCAGCTTAGGGGGGGCATTTATCCAGTACTTC.

The sample holds a few counts of this clonotype. The gene calls are TRBV10-1 and TRBJ2-3, with a tentative D call TRBD2 (6 bases). The CDR3 loop spans 15 amino acids. Germline V gene data show CDR1 as WNHNN and CDR2 as SYGVQD (reference sequence). The V end was cut by 0 bases, the J end by 0 bases, with 7 bases between. Here the CDR3 reads CASSESGGSTDTQYF. The CDR3 nucleotides read TGCGCCAGCAGTGAGTCCGGAGGGAGCACAGATACGCAGTATTTT.

The rearrangement uses TRBV29-1 and TRBJ2-5; D might be TRBD1 (6 bases). The CDR3 is made up of 13 amino acids. Trimming removed 6 bases at V and 0 bases at J, with 11 bases between. Per the germline V gene, CDR1 is SQVTM and CDR2 is ANQGSEA. The CDR3 DNA reads as TGCAGCGTCCACTGGGACAACCAAGAGACCCAGTACTTC. It codes for CSVHWDNQETQYF.

The table lists this clonotype with a few counts. The chain recombines TRBV12-3 or TRBV12-4 with TRBJ1-5, with D unclear. The CDR3 consists of 12 residues. V dropped 6 bases and J dropped 9 bases, with 12 bases sitting between them. CDR3 loop: CASSRTAPPQHF. The CDR3 nucleotides are TGTGCCAGCAGCAGGACCGCTCCGCCCCAGCATTTT.

The CDR3 reads CASSTTSGGAAEQFF. DNA of the CDR3: TGCGCCAGCAGCACGACTAGCGGGGGGGCGGCTGAGCAGTTCTTC. The genes are TRBV5-1 and TRBJ2-1; TRBD2 agrees at 14 bases. This CDR3 has 15 residues. V lost 4 bases and J lost 9; bases outside the gene matches: 6. CDR1 is SGHRS, CDR2 YFSETQ, per germline.

This chain joins TRBV7-9 and TRBJ2-7, with 10 positions matching TRBD1. V lost 5 bases, J lost 7 bases, and 11 bases stayed unmatched. Germline V lookup: CDR1 SEHNR, CDR2 FQNEAQ (reference sequence). This CDR3 comprises 15 residues. As DNA, the CDR3 is TGTGCCAGCAGCCACCGGGACAGGGGAAGGGGGGAGCAGTACTTC. The encoded protein is CASSHRDRGRGEQYF. The full variable domain, its missing parts supplied by reference TRBV7-9 and TRBJ2-7, is DTGVSQNPRHKITKRGQNVTFRCDPISEHNRLYWYRQTLGQGPEFLTYFQNEAQLEKSRLLSDRFSAERPKGSFSTLEIQRTEQGDSAMYLCASSHRDRGRGEQYFGPGTRLTVT.

This clonotype was counted a few times. V and J are TRBV15 and TRBJ1-1; no clear D. This CDR3 comprises 13 residues. Germline V gene lookup returns CDR1 LNHNV and CDR2 YYDKDF (reference sequence). Trimming removed 0 bases at V and 5 bases at J, with 7 bases between. CDR3 DNA sequence: TGTGCCACCAGCAGAGAAAGAATGACTGAAGCTTTCTTT. Its protein is CATSRERMTEAFF. The variable domain in full, with the rest retrieved from reference TRBV15 and TRBJ1-1, is DAMVIQNPRYQVTQFGKPVTLSCSQTLNHNVMYWYQQKSSQAPKLLFHYYDKDFNNEADTPDNFQSRRPNTSFCFLDIRSPGLGDTAMYLCATSRERMTEAFFGQGTRLTVV.

In its sample, this clonotype was seen a few times. The J gene is TRBJ2-1, the V gene TRBV7-2, with a tentative D call TRBD2 (6 bases). With 1 base removed from V and 3 bases from J, the gap between germline ends came to 10 bases. Germline loops: CDR1 SGHTA, CDR2 FQGNSA. This CDR3 spans 15 amino acids. The CDR3 region is CASSLVASDYNEQFF. The CDR3 bases are TGTGCCAGCAGCTTAGTTGCTAGCGACTACAATGAGCAGTTCTTC. The full variable domain, in which reference TRBV7-2 and TRBJ2-1 provide the parts outside the CDR3, is GAGVSQSPSNKVTEKGKDVELRCDPISGHTALYWYRQSLGQGLEFLIYFQGNSAPDKSGLPSDRFSAERTGGSVSTLTIQRTQQEDSAVYLCASSLVASDYNEQFFGPGTRLTVL.

The chain carries TRBV11-2 and TRBJ2-3; maybe TRBD2 (6 bases). This CDR3 has 18 amino acids. CDR1 and CDR2 (germline): SGHAT, FQNNGV. The germline V and J ends were trimmed by 2 bases and 1 base, with 19 bases remaining between them. In nucleotides, the CDR3 is TGTGCCAGCAGCTTAAGGTTTGGAGGGGCCCCCGGCACAGATACGCAGTATTTT. Protein product: CASSLRFGGAPGTDTQYF.

This clonotype was found a few times. The chain links TRBV24-1 to TRBJ2-6; D perhaps matches TRBD1 (6 bases). Trimming removed 7 bases at V and 1 base at J, with 13 bases between. The CDR3 consists of 16 residues. Per the germline V gene, CDR1 is KGHDR and CDR2 is SFDVKD. DNA of the CDR3: TGTGCCACCAGCCCAGGGGATTTTTCTGGGGCCAACGTCCTGACTTTC. Translating it yields CATSPGDFSGANVLTF.